These 17 T cell receptor beta chains came from one sample sequenced in a study of blood T cells in healthy people across ages. The authors ran a second PCR of about 6 to 12 cycles using a sample-barcoded 5' primer and a J-beta primer mix. MiXCR, applied by TCRdb to the 5' RACE reads, yields one record per CDR3 protein. The data contain some 780,000 distinct CDR3 sequences, approximately 60% of them seen just once; the ten biggest clones take up about 26%. Sequencing used blood. These receptors were obtained from a man aged 35 to 55 in good health.

In DNA, the CDR3 is TGTGCCAGCAGCCAAGACCACAGGAGGGAGGAGACCCAGTACTTC. Protein product: CASSQDHRREETQYF. The V and J genes are TRBV3-1 and TRBJ2-5; D is perhaps TRBD2 (6 bases). The germline gives CDR1 LGHDT, CDR2 YNNKEL (reference sequence). V was pared by 0 bases and J by 5 bases, with 13 bases between. The CDR3 contains 15 residues.

For the CDR3, the DNA is TGTGCCAGCAGCAACGTGGGTGAAAAACTGTTTTTT. It yields the protein CASSNVGEKLFF. This chain uses TRBV21-1 with TRBJ1-4. TRBV21-1 is listed as a pseudogene. This CDR3 has 12 residues.

This clonotype showed up just once. The gene calls are TRBV4-1 and TRBJ2-7; 8 nucleotides line up with TRBD1. The CDR3 loop spans 17 amino acids. After removal of 3 bases from V and 0 bases from J, the junction contained 10 bases not matched to a gene. Germline V gene lookup returns CDR1 MGHRA and CDR2 YSYEKL. Here the CDR3 DNA reads TGCGCCAGCAGCCACGGACAGGGCAGGGAGAGCTCCTACGAGCAGTACTTC. It yields the protein CASSHGQGRESSYEQYF.

This clonotype was recorded a few times. The chain combines TRBV7-9 with TRBJ1-5; D call uncertain. The CDR3 has 13 amino acids. Germline V gene lookup returns CDR1 SEHNR and CDR2 FQNEAQ (reference sequence). Between the trimmed V and J ends, which lost 7 bases and 4 bases, there was a span of 11 bases. The CDR3 region is CASNAEGNQPQHF. Here the CDR3 DNA reads TGTGCCAGCAACGCTGAAGGGAATCAGCCCCAGCATTTT.

In the case of this clonotype: A junction end diverges from the germline sequence, so it may reflect a read error. This rearrangement joins TRBV27 to TRBJ2-2, with D hard to call. The CDR3 length is 14 residues. Germline CDR1 MNHEY, CDR2 SMNVEV (reference sequence). CDR3: CASGWAVNAGELFF. CDR3 sequence (DNA): TGTGCCAGCGGCTGGGCAGTGAACGCCGGGGAGCTGTTTTTT.

The gene calls are TRBV4-3 and TRBJ2-7; 7 nucleotides agree with TRBD2. The CDR3 is made up of 14 amino acids. Germline-derived CDR1 and CDR2 are LGHNA and YSLEER. With V trimmed by 4 bases and J by 7 bases, 10 bases remained unmatched. The CDR3 loop is CASSRGGRGNEQYF. In DNA, the CDR3 is TGCGCCAGCAGCCGCGGCGGGAGAGGGAATGAGCAGTACTTC.

Comments on this clonotype: This clone may be a read error of a much larger clone one base away. The V and J genes are TRBV27 and TRBJ2-1, with a tentative D call TRBD2 (6 bases). The CDR3 is 17 residues long. Germline V lookup: CDR1 MNHEY, CDR2 SMNVEV (reference sequence). V dropped 5 bases and J dropped 9 bases, with 26 bases sitting between them. The CDR3 loop is CASSPTRVAASRGEQFF. DNA for the CDR3: TGTGCCAGCAGTCCCACCCGGGTAGCGGCGTCGAGAGGTGAGCAGTTCTTC.

The rearrangement uses TRBV5-1 and TRBJ2-1; TRBD2 matches at 11 bases. Germline assignment: CDR1 SGHRS and CDR2 YFSETQ. The CDR3 sequence is 16 residues long. The trim removed 2 bases at V and 10 bases at J, leaving 11 bases unmatched. In DNA, the CDR3 is TGCGCCAGCAGCTTAATGACTAGCGGGGCCGGGTCGGAGCAGTTCTTC. This encodes CASSLMTSGAGSEQFF.

The sample holds a few counts of this clonotype. The gene calls are TRBV7-9 and TRBJ2-1; D not resolved. V lost 5 bases, J lost 10 bases, and 15 bases lay in between. There are 13 residues in the CDR3. Looked up from germline, CDR1 is SEHNR and CDR2 is FQNEAQ (reference sequence). CDR3 bases: TGTGCCAGCAGCCCGCCCGCTCCGCAGGAGCAGTTCTTC. Protein sequence: CASSPPAPQEQFF.

As for this clonotype: A much more abundant neighbour one base away suggests this may be a read error. The chain employs TRBV5-1 and TRBJ2-2; 8 nucleotides align to TRBD2. Germline loops: CDR1 SGHRS, CDR2 YFSETQ. The length of the CDR3 is 16 residues. CDR3 DNA: TGCGCCAGCAGCTCCGGACTAGCAGCTAACACCGGGGGGCTGTTTTTT. Amino acid sequence: CASSSGLAANTGGLFF.

This clonotype was found a few times. The chain is built from TRBV6-5 and TRBJ2-7, with D tentatively TRBD1 (5 bases). The CDR3 length is 12 residues. V was shortened by 6 bases and J by 6 bases, with 12 bases between the two germline ends. Germline-derived CDR1 and CDR2 are MNHEY and SVGAGI. CDR3 sequence reads: CASRDGAAEQYF. The DNA for the CDR3 is TGTGCCAGCAGGGATGGGGCCGCCGAGCAGTACTTC.

This clonotype has a single count. The V and J genes are TRBV4-2 and TRBJ2-3, with 15 bases fitting TRBD2. CDR1 LGHNA and CDR2 YNFKEQ come from the germline V gene. The ends lost 0 bases at V and 5 bases at J; junction bases unmatched: 9. The CDR3 loop spans 19 amino acids. Here the CDR3 reads CASSQDLRTSGGAVDTQYF. The CDR3 DNA reads TGTGCCAGCAGCCAAGATCTAAGGACTAGCGGGGGGGCGGTAGATACGCAGTATTTT.

In this sample, this clonotype turned up a few times. For the CDR3, the DNA is TGTGCCAGCAGCCCCACGGATAACGGCTACACCTTC. Protein product: CASSPTDNGYTF. J is TRBJ1-2 and V is TRBV6-6, with D uncertain. Trimming cost V 6 bases and J 8 bases, with 13 bases left between them. The CDR3 has 12 amino acids. Looked up from germline, CDR1 is MNHNY and CDR2 is SVGAGI (reference sequence).

The chain uses TRBV20-1 and TRBJ2-5; 15 bases fit TRBD2. CDR3 length: 14 amino acids. CDR1 and CDR2 from the germline V gene are DFQATT and SNEGSKA (reference sequence). Trimming at V came to 5 bases and at J to 5 bases, leaving 3 bases not matched to a gene. CDR3 sequence: CSAPGTSGRETQYF. The CDR3 DNA sequence: TGCAGTGCTCCCGGGACTAGCGGGAGGGAGACCCAGTACTTC.

The rearrangement uses TRBV11-3 and TRBJ2-1; no reliable D call. Trimming removed 3 bases at V and 9 bases at J, with 9 bases between. Germline loops: CDR1 SGHNT, CDR2 YENEEA. The CDR3 is 12 amino acids. CDR3 in amino acids: CASSLNLGEQFF. The CDR3 nucleotides are TGTGCCAGCAGCTTGAATTTGGGTGAGCAGTTCTTC.

This clonotype was seen a few times. The rearrangement joins TRBV20-1 to TRBJ2-5; TRBD2 agrees at 7 bases. Germline trimming cut 0 bases from V and 2 bases from J; bases unmatched to any gene: 9. Per the germline V gene, CDR1 is DFQATT and CDR2 is SNEGSKA (reference sequence). The CDR3 totals 16 residues. The CDR3 nucleotides read TGCAGTGCTAGAGATACACGGGAGGCGTTTCAAGAGACCCAGTACTTC. This codes for CSARDTREAFQETQYF.

This chain joins TRBV12-3 or TRBV12-4 and TRBJ2-3; weak D call: TRBD1 (5 bases). The CDR3 length is 15 residues. V lost 7 bases and J 5 bases, leaving 19 bases between the germline ends. This CDR3 is CASMKTPVQGDTQYF. The CDR3 DNA follows: TGTGCCAGCATGAAGACCCCCGTGCAGGGAGATACGCAGTATTTT.